This T cell receptor beta chain was documented in a study of blood T cell repertoires in COVID-19. About the study: The United States, Italy and Spain were the sources of the acute and convalescent COVID-19 samples.

TCRdb keeps only in-frame clones here, not all; method: immunoSEQ multiplex PCR. The sample has 320,000 or so clones, roughly 87% seen once. V was clipped by 5 bases and J by 1 base; unmatched bases: 5. CDR1 is KGHSH, CDR2 LQKENI, per germline. This CDR3 spans 15 amino acids. The rearrangement links TRBV18 to TRBJ1-1; TRBD1 matches 9 bases. The clonotype comes from a woman aged 25 to 39 who had recovered from COVID-19. Sequencing used PBMCs or T cells enriched from blood (not recorded which). The CDR3: CASSSRQGGNTEAFF. The CDR3 DNA reads TGTGCCAGCTCATCGCGACAGGGGGGGAACACTGAAGCTTTCTTT.